The 24 T cell receptor beta chains below come from one sample, sequenced in a study of cytotoxic CD8 clonotypes in ibrutinib-treated CLL. Clones were read by immunoSEQ multiplex PCR, and TCRdb kept only the in-frame ones, dropping some. The repertoire holds more than 55,000 clones, roughly 70% seen once, with roughly 45% in the top ten. The source was PBMCs, collected after 12 months of ibrutinib treatment. The receptors here all came from a human donor with chronic lymphocytic leukemia.

The gene calls are TRBV28 and TRBJ1-1; D call uncertain. Germline V gives CDR1 MDHEN, CDR2 SYDVKM. The length of the CDR3 is 11 residues. With 6 bases removed from V and 2 bases from J, the gap between germline ends came to 4 bases. The CDR3 DNA sequence: TGTGCCAGCAGACGAAACACTGAAGCTTTCTTT. It is translated as CASRRNTEAFF. Full variable domain (rest looked up from reference TRBV28 and TRBJ1-1): DVKVTQSSRYLVKRTGEKVFLECVQDMDHENMFWYRQDPGLGLRLIYFSYDVKMKEKGDIPEGYSVSREKKERFSLILESASTNQTSMYLCASRRNTEAFFGQGTRLTVV.

The chain carries TRBV30 and TRBJ1-5, with D tentatively TRBD1 (5 bases). V lost 3 bases and J 5 bases, leaving 11 bases between the germline ends. The CDR3 spans 13 residues. Germline loops: CDR1 GTSNPN, CDR2 SVGIG (reference sequence). CDR3 sequence: CAWRAGLDQPQHF. In nucleotides, the CDR3 is TGTGCCTGGAGGGCAGGGCTCGATCAGCCCCAGCATTTT.

The chain is built from TRBV6-5 and TRBJ1-2; 7 bases fit TRBD1. The CDR3 sequence is 13 residues long. CDR1 and CDR2 from the germline V gene are MNHEY and SVGAGI. Trimming removed 6 bases from V and 6 bases from J; junction bases left unmatched: 7. The CDR3 spells CASSRDRVHGYTF. The DNA for the CDR3 is TGTGCCAGCAGCCGAGACAGGGTACATGGCTACACCTTC.

This chain links TRBV6-1 with TRBJ1-4; D is ambiguous. The CDR3 length is 13 residues. The V end was cut by 4 bases, the J end by 12 bases, with 15 bases between. The V gene's germline CDR1 is MNHNS and CDR2 SASEGT. The CDR3 loop reads CASSVDSPRELFF. The CDR3 coding sequence is TGTGCCAGCAGTGTGGATTCGCCACGGGAACTGTTTTTT.

The chain employs TRBV29-1 and TRBJ2-7; 7 bases fit TRBD1. Germline V gene lookup returns CDR1 SQVTM and CDR2 ANQGSEA. The CDR3 length is 14 residues. The trim removed 7 bases at V and 1 base at J, leaving 10 bases unmatched. The CDR3 spells CSALGDSSSYEQYF. In nucleotides, the CDR3 is TGCAGCGCCTTGGGGGACAGCTCTTCCTACGAGCAGTACTTC.

V and J are TRBV2 and TRBJ2-3; 7 bases line up with TRBD2. Germline loops: CDR1 SNHLY, CDR2 FYNNEI. The ends lost 7 bases at V and 3 bases at J; junction bases unmatched: 4. The CDR3 length is 13 residues. CDR3 protein: CASTTGGTDTQYF. DNA for the CDR3: TGTGCCAGCACGACGGGAGGAACAGATACGCAGTATTTT. Based on the CDR3 plus reference TRBV2 and TRBJ2-3, the full variable domain is EPEVTQTPSHQVTQMGQEVILRCVPISNHLYFYWYRQILGQKVEFLVSFYNNEISEKSEIFDDQFSVERPDGSNFTLKIRSTKLEDSAMYFCASTTGGTDTQYFGPGTRLTVL.

This chain connects TRBV15 to TRBJ2-7; TRBD2 matches at 8 bases. V gave up 0 bases and J gave up 0 bases; unmatched junction bases: 4. Germline CDR1 is LNHNV and CDR2 is YYDKDF (reference sequence). There are 16 residues in the CDR3. CDR3 bases: TGTGCCACCAGCAGAGATCGGAGCGGGAGCTCCTACGAGCAGTACTTC. It yields the protein CATSRDRSGSSYEQYF.

J is TRBJ2-2 and V is TRBV6-6; D ambiguous. Per germline, CDR1 MNHNY and CDR2 SVGAGI (reference sequence). V was clipped by 6 bases and J by 0 bases, with 8 bases between them. The CDR3 consists of 14 residues. The CDR3 loop reads CASSADANTGELFF. For the CDR3, the DNA is TGTGCCAGCAGCGCAGACGCGAACACCGGGGAGCTGTTTTTT.

The chain is built from TRBV5-1 and TRBJ1-1; maybe TRBD1 (5 bases). This CDR3 spans 13 amino acids. Germline V gives CDR1 SGHRS, CDR2 YFSETQ. Trimming took 5 bases from V and 6 from J, leaving 14 bases between them. The CDR3 protein is CASRRGPQAEAFF. As DNA, the CDR3 is TGCGCCAGCAGAAGGGGACCCCAGGCTGAAGCTTTCTTT.

V gene TRBV9 combines with J gene TRBJ2-3; 10 bases align to TRBD2. Germline CDR1 is SGDLS and CDR2 is YYNGEE. This CDR3 has 16 residues. V lost 3 bases and J lost 5; bases outside the gene matches: 9. CDR3 loop: CASSASGSGEKDTQYF. As DNA, the CDR3 is TGTGCCAGCAGCGCTAGCGGGAGCGGGGAAAAAGATACGCAGTATTTT.

The rearrangement uses TRBV28 and TRBJ1-5, with no clear D. Trimming removed 1 base at V and 4 bases at J, with 8 bases between. The CDR3 totals 14 residues. In germline, CDR1 is MDHEN, CDR2 SYDVKM. The CDR3 reads CASSLLRANQPQHF. The CDR3 nucleotides are TGTGCCAGCAGTTTATTGCGGGCGAATCAGCCCCAGCATTTT.

This sequence joins TRBV6-5 and TRBJ2-1; 8 positions match TRBD2. Germline V gives CDR1 MNHEY, CDR2 SVGAGI. J gave up 6 bases and V 8 bases, and 6 bases lay outside the gene matches. The CDR3 has 13 amino acids. CDR3 region: CASGSSGINEQFF. In DNA form, the CDR3 reads TGTGCCAGCGGGAGTAGCGGGATCAATGAGCAGTTCTTC.

The CDR3 bases are TGCGCCAGCAGCTTGCCCTCGGGACAGGTGAACACTGAAGCTTTCTTT. Translation gives CASSLPSGQVNTEAFF. The V and J genes are TRBV5-1 and TRBJ1-1, with TRBD1 matching 8 bases. Per the germline V gene, CDR1 is SGHRS and CDR2 is YFSETQ. J was trimmed by 0 bases and V by 1 base; bases with no gene match: 5. This CDR3 contains 16 residues. Drawing the rest from reference TRBV5-1 and TRBJ1-1, the complete variable domain is KAGVTQTPRYLIKTRGQQVTLSCSPISGHRSVSWYQQTPGQGLQFLFEYFSETQRNKGNFPGRFSGRQFSNSRSEMNVSTLELGDSALYLCASSLPSGQVNTEAFFGQGTRLTVV.

This clone appeared once. The rearrangement links TRBV6-5 to TRBJ2-4; D call uncertain. The CDR3 contains 14 residues. V lost 5 bases to trimming and J lost 2 bases, with 10 bases between them. Germline-derived CDR1 and CDR2 are MNHEY and SVGAGI. The CDR3 nucleotides read TGTGCCAGCAGTCCCCAATGGCCCAAAAACATTCAGTACTTC. As protein: CASSPQWPKNIQYF.

The J gene is TRBJ2-3, the V gene TRBV29-1; no definite D call. The CDR3 consists of 12 residues. Trimming left V 4 bases short and J 6 bases short, with 11 bases between. The germline V gene encodes CDR1 SQVTM and CDR2 ANQGSEA. CDR3 loop: CSVGRTVDTQYF. CDR3 in DNA: TGCAGCGTTGGTCGGACCGTGGATACGCAGTATTTT.

The chain uses TRBV19 and TRBJ2-7, with 14 bases aligning to TRBD2. The CDR3 is 20 amino acids. V shed 1 base, J shed 1 base, and the junction held 12 bases outside the gene matches. CDR1 is LNHDA, CDR2 SQIVND, per germline (reference sequence). In DNA, the CDR3 is TGTGCCAGTAGTATAGGGCCCCTGCGACTAGCGGGAGGGCCGTCCTACGAGCAGTACTTC. Its translation: CASSIGPLRLAGGPSYEQYF.

The sample holds a few counts of this clone. The V call is TRBV6-1, the J call TRBJ1-1, with 9 positions matching TRBD1. The ends lost 5 bases at V and 3 bases at J; junction bases unmatched: 7. The CDR3 has 15 residues. Germline CDR1 is MNHNS and CDR2 is SASEGT. The DNA of the CDR3 is TGTGCCAGCAGTCCTAGGACAGGGGCATACACTGAAGCTTTCTTT. This gives the protein CASSPRTGAYTEAFF.

The gene calls are TRBV2 and TRBJ1-5; D not certain. Germline CDR1 is SNHLY and CDR2 is FYNNEI. CDR3 size: 14 residues. The V end was cut by 6 bases, the J end by 8 bases, with 17 bases between. The CDR3 DNA reads TGTGCCAGCAGCGAACGAGGGTCTGTAGAGCCCCAGCATTTT. Its translation: CASSERGSVEPQHF.

This chain connects TRBV29-1 to TRBJ2-1; 7 bases match TRBD1. The germline CDR1 and CDR2 sequences are SQVTM and ANQGSEA. CDR3 length equals 13 residues. The V gene end was trimmed by 7 bases and the J gene end by 3 bases; junction bases not matched to a gene: 6. CDR3 region: CSEASGGYNEQFF. Here the CDR3 DNA reads TGCAGCGAGGCGTCAGGGGGCTACAATGAGCAGTTCTTC.

The chain recombines TRBV28 with TRBJ2-4; 9 positions match TRBD1. The ends lost 3 bases at V and 3 bases at J; junction bases unmatched: 12. The CDR3 is 18 residues long. Germline loops: CDR1 MDHEN, CDR2 SYDVKM. CDR3 bases: TGTGCCAGCAGTTTGGATGGCACAGGGGGCGTAGTCAAAAACATTCAGTACTTC. This gives the protein CASSLDGTGGVVKNIQYF.

The chain couples TRBV10-3 to TRBJ2-2; D gene ambiguous. Germline V gives CDR1 ENHRY, CDR2 SYGVKD. This CDR3 spans 15 amino acids. Deletions cut 0 bases from V and 2 bases from J, with 7 bases between. Here the CDR3 DNA reads TGTGCCATCAGTGAGTCCTCAACCAACACCGGGGAGCTGTTTTTT. As protein: CAISESSTNTGELFF.

This sequence joins TRBV5-1 and TRBJ2-7; D might be TRBD1 (5 bases). The V and J ends lost 7 bases and 12 bases respectively, with 14 bases between them. Germline V gene sequence: CDR1 SGHRS, CDR2 YFSETQ. The CDR3 extends over 10 amino acids. CDR3 residues: CASPPRQGYF. Here the CDR3 DNA reads TGCGCCAGCCCCCCCAGGCAGGGGTACTTC.

V usage is TRBV30 and J usage is TRBJ2-5; D not certain. CDR1 is GTSNPN and CDR2 is SVGIG in the germline V gene (reference sequence). The CDR3 has 11 amino acids. The V gene lost 4 bases and the J gene lost 2 bases, with 5 bases spanning the gap. CDR3 residues: CAWKLQETQYF. The CDR3 DNA is TGTGCCTGGAAACTTCAAGAGACCCAGTACTTC.

On this clone: The junction shows a germline mismatch at one end, possibly a read error. V and J are TRBV7-7 and TRBJ2-1; 8 bases agree with TRBD1. Looked up from germline, CDR1 is SSHAT and CDR2 is FNYEAQ (reference sequence). This CDR3 is 14 amino acids long. The CDR3 is CASSLVAGGSEQFF. In DNA form, the CDR3 reads TGTGCTAGCAGCTTAGTGGCAGGGGGCAGTGAGCAGTTCTTC.